This TCR beta chain was profiled in a study of cytomegalovirus exposure and HLA in healthy donors. Study-wide results and limits: In a later analysis, most CMV-associated TCR beta chains appeared HLA-restricted.

About this clone itself: The target antigen is unknown.

V lost 3 bases to trimming and J lost 4 bases; unmatched junction nucleotides: 3. CDR1 is SGHRS and CDR2 is YFSETQ in the germline V gene. This CDR3 is built from 13 residues. Vbeta (60) and Jbeta (13) primers were used in the PCR. Sequencing used immunoSEQ multiplex PCR; TCRdb keeps in-frame clones, though not all of them. The data show more than 120,000 clones, roughly 74% seen once. This clonotype was sampled from a woman in her thirties or forties in good health and CMV-seropositive. What was sequenced was PBMCs. The chain employs TRBV5-1 and TRBJ1-1; 7 positions match TRBD1. This chain's CDR3 is CASSSPGGTEAFF. In DNA, the CDR3 is TGCGCCAGCAGCTCGCCAGGGGGCACTGAAGCTTTCTTT.